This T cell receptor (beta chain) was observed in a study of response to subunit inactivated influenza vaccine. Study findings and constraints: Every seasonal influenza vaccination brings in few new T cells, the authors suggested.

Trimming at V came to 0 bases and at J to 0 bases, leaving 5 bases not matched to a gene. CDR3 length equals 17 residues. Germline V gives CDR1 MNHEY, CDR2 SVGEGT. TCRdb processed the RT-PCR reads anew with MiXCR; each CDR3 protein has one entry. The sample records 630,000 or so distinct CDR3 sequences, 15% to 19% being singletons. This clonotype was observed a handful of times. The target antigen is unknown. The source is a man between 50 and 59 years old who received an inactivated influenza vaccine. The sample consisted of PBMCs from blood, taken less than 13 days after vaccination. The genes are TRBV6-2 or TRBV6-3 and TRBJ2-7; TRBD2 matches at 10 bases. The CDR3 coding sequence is TGTGCCAGCAGTTACTCTCCCGGACTAGCGGACTCCTACGAGCAGTACTTC. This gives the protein CASSYSPGLADSYEQYF.